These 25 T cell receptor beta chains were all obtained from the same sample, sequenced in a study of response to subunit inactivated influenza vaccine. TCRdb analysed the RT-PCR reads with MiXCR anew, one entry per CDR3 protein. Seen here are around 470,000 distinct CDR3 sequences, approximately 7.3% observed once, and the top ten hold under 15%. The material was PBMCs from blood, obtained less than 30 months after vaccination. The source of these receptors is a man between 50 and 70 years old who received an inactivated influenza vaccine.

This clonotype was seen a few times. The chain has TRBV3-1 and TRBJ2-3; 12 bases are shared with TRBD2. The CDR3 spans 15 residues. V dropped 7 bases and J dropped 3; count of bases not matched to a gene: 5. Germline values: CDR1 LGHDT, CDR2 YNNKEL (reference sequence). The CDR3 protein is CASTKTSGRTDTQYF. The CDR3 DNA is TGTGCCAGCACCAAGACTAGCGGGAGAACAGATACGCAGTATTTT.

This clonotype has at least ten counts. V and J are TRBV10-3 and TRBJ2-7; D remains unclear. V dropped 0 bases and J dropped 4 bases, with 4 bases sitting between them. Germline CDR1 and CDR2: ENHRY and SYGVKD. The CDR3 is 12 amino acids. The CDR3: CAISESRYEQYF. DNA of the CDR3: TGTGCCATCAGTGAGTCCAGATACGAGCAGTACTTC.

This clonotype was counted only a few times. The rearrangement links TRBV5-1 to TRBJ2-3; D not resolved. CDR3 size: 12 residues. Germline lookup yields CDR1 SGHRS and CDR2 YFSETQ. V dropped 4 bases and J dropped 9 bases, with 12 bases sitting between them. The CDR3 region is CASSPSRGTQYF. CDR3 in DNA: TGCGCCAGCAGCCCATCTAGAGGAACGCAGTATTTT.

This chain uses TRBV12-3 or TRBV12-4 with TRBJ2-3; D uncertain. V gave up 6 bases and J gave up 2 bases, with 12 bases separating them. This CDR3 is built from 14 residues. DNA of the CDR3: TGTGCCAGCAGACAACGAGCCAACACAGATACGCAGTATTTT. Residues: CASRQRANTDTQYF.

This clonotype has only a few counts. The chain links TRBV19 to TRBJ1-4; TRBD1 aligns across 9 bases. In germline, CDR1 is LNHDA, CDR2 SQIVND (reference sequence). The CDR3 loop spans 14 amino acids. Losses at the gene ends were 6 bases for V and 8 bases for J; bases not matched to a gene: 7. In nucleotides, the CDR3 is TGTGCCAGTAGATTACAGGGGGCAAAAGAAAAACTGTTTTTT. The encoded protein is CASRLQGAKEKLFF.

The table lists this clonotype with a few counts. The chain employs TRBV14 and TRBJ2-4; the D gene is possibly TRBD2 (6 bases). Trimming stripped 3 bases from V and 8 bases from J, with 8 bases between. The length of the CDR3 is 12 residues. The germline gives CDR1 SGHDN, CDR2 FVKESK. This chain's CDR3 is CASSQVADIQYF. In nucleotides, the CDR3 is TGTGCCAGCAGCCAGGTAGCGGACATTCAGTACTTC.

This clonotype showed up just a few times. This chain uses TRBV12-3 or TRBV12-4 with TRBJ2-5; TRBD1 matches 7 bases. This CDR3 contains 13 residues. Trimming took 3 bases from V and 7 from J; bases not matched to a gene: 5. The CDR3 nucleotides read TGTGCCAGCAGTTTGGACAGGCCGGGGACCCAGTACTTC. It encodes CASSLDRPGTQYF.

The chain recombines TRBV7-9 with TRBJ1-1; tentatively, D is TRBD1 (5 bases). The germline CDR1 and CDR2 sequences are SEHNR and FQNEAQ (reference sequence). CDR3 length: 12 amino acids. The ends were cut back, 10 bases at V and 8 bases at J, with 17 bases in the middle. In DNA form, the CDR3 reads TGTGCCATCAGGAAAGGGGCAGGGGAAGCTTTCTTT. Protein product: CAIRKGAGEAFF.

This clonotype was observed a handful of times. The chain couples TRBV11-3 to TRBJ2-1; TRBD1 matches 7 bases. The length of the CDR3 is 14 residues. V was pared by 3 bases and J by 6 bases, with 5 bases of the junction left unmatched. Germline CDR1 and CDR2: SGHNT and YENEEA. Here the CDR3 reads CASSLTGTGNEQFF. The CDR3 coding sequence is TGTGCCAGCAGCTTGACAGGGACCGGCAATGAGCAGTTCTTC. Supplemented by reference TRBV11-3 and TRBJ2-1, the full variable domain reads EAGVVQSPRYKIIEKKQPVAFWCNPISGHNTLYWYLQNLGQGPELLIRYENEEAVDDSQLPKDRFSAERLKGVDSTLKIQPAELGDSAVYLCASSLTGTGNEQFFGPGTRLTVL.

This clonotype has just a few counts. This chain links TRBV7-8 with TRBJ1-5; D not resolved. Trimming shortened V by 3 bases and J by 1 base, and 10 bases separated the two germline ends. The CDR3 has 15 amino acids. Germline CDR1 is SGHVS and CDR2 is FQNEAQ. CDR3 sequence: CASSLGPSSNQPQHF. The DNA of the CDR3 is TGTGCCAGCAGCTTGGGTCCGTCGAGCAATCAGCCCCAGCATTTT.

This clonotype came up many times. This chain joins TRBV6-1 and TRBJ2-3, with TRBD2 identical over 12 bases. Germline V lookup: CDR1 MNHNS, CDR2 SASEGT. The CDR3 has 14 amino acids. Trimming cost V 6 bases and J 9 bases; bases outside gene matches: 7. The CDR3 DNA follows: TGTGCCAGCAGCCGACTAGCGGGGGTCATAACGCAGTATTTT. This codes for CASSRLAGVITQYF.

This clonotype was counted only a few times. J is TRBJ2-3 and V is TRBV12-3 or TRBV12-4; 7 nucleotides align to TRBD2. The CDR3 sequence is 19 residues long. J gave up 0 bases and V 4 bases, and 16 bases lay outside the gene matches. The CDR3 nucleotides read TGTGCCAGCAGTTCCCGACTAGCTGGACGGAGAGTGAGCACAGATACGCAGTATTTT. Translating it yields CASSSRLAGRRVSTDTQYF.

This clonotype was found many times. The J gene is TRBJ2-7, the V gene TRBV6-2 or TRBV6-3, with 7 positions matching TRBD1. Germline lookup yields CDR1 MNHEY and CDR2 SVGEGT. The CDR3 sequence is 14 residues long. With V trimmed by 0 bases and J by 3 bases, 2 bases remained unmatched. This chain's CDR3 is CASSYSYRGYEQYF. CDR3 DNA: TGTGCCAGCAGTTACTCGTACAGGGGCTACGAGCAGTACTTC.

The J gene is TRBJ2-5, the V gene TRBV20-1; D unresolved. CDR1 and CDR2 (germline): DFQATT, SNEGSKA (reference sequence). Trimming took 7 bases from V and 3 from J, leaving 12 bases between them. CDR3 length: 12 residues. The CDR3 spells CSGKGSEETQYF. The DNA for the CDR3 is TGCAGTGGGAAGGGTTCGGAAGAGACCCAGTACTTC.

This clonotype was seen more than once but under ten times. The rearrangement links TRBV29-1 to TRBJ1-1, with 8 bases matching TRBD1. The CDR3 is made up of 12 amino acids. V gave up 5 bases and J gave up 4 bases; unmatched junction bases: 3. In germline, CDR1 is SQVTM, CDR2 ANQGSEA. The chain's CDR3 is CSVQGALTEAFF. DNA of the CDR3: TGCAGCGTTCAGGGGGCGCTCACTGAAGCTTTCTTT.

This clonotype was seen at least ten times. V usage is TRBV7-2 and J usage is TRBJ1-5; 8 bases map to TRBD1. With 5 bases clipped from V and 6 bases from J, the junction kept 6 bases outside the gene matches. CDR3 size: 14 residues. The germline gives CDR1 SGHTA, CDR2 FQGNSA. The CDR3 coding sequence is TGTGCCAGCAGCCGCGCAGGGGGCGGTCAGCCCCAGCATTTT. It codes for CASSRAGGGQPQHF.

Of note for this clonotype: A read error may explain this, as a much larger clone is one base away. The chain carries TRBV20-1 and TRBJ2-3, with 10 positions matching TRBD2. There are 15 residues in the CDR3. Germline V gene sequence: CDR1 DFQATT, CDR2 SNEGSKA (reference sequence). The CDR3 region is CCARDATSGKDTQYF. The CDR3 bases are TGCTGTGCTAGAGATGCTACTAGCGGGAAAGATACGCAGTATTTT.

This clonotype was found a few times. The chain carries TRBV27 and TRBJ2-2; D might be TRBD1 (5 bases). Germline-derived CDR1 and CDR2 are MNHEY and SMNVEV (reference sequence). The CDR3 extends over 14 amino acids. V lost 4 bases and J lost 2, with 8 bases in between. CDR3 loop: CASSYDRNTGELFF. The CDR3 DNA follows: TGTGCCAGCAGTTACGACAGAAACACCGGGGAGCTGTTTTTT.

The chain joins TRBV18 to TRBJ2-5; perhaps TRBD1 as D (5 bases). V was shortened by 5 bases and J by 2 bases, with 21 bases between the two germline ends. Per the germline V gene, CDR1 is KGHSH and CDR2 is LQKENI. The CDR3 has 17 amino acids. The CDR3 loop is CASSYMVLDSAQETQYF. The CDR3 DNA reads TGTGCCAGCTCATACATGGTCTTAGACAGTGCTCAAGAGACCCAGTACTTC. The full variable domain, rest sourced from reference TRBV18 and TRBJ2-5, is NAGVMQNPRHLVRRRGQEARLRCSPMKGHSHVYWYRQLPEEGLKFMVYLQKENIIDESGMPKERFSAEFPKEGPSILRIQQVVRGDSAAYFCASSYMVLDSAQETQYFGPGTRLLVL.

The CDR3 DNA reads TGTGCCAGCAGCCGGGTTGACAATGAGCAGTTCTTC. This encodes CASSRVDNEQFF. The J gene is TRBJ2-1, the V gene TRBV11-3; D gene unclear. Germline V gene data show CDR1 as SGHNT and CDR2 as YENEEA. V was shortened by 5 bases and J by 5 bases, with 7 bases between the two germline ends. This CDR3 is 12 amino acids long.

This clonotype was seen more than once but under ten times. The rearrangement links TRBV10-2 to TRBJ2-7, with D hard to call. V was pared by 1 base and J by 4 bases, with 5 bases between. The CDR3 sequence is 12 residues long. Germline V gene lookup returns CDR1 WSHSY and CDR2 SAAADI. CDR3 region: CASSEFRYEQYF. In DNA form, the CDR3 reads TGCGCCAGCAGTGAGTTTAGGTACGAGCAGTACTTC.

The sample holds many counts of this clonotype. CDR3 sequence reads: CASTPAGGPNEQFF. CDR3 coding DNA: TGTGCCAGCACACCAGCGGGGGGCCCCAATGAGCAGTTCTTC. The V gene is TRBV27, the J gene TRBJ2-1; 9 nucleotides line up with TRBD2. The germline gives CDR1 MNHEY, CDR2 SMNVEV (reference sequence). Trimming removed 7 bases from V and 6 bases from J; junction bases left unmatched: 7. CDR3 length equals 14 residues.

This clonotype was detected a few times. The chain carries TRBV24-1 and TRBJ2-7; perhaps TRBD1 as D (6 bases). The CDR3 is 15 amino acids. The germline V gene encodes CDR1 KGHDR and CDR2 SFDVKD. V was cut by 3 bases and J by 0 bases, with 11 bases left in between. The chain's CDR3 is CATSDRDTDSYEQYF. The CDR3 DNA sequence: TGTGCCACCAGTGATCGGGACACCGACTCCTACGAGCAGTACTTC.

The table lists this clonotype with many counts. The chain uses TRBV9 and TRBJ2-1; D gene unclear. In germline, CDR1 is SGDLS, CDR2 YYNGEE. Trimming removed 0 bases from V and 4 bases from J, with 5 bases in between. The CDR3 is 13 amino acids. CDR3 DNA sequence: TGTGCCAGCAGCGTAGAGTGGTACAATGAGCAGTTCTTC. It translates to CASSVEWYNEQFF. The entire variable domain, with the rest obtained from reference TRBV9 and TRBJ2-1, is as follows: DSGVTQTPKHLITATGQRVTLRCSPRSGDLSVYWYQQSLDQGLQFLIQYYNGEERAKGNILERFSAQQFPDLHSELNLSSLELGDSALYFCASSVEWYNEQFFGPGTRLTVL.

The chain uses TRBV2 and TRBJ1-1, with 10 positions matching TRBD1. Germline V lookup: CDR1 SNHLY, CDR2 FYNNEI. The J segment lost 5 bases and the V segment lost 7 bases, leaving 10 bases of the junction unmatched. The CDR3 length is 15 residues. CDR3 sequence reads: CASTKDRGRRTEAFF. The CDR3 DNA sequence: TGTGCCAGCACCAAAGACAGGGGGCGTCGGACTGAAGCTTTCTTT.